Listed below are T cell receptor beta chains from one sample, sequenced in a study of monozygotic twins with inflammatory bowel disease. TCRdb re-analyzed the 5' RACE reads; it lists each CDR3 protein once, without DNA. The sample spans a few hundred thousand distinct CDR3 sequences; the ten largest clones claim 1.5% to 2%. What was sequenced was blood. The receptors originated from a human donor with ulcerative colitis or Crohn's disease, or a healthy co-twin of an affected twin (not recorded which). The CDR3 runs from the conserved cysteine through the conserved F or W. Each record gives: V gene, J gene, CDR3 protein.

TRBV5-1	TRBJ2-6	CASSWRTVGANVLTF
TRBV5-1	TRBJ2-2	CASSLAVAGETGELFF
TRBV6-1	TRBJ1-3	CASRRSWGETQENTIYF
TRBV5-1	TRBJ1-2	CASSLAAGGVNYGYTF
TRBV6-6	TRBJ1-4	CASGIDFGKLFF
TRBV4-2	TRBJ2-2	CASSQEGPGELFF
TRBV11-1	TRBJ1-2	CASSPFFQRKDNILWGYTF
TRBV5-1	TRBJ2-1	CASRDSPTSGEQFF
TRBV12-3/TRBV12-4	TRBJ2-1	CASSYSYNEQFF
TRBV3-1	TRBJ2-3	CASSPSWQPSTDTQYF
TRBV11-2	TRBJ2-1	CASSFLSLRQGRGNEQFF
TRBV5-1	TRBJ2-1	CASSLNPGEYNEQFF
TRBV20-1	TRBJ2-3	CSARDASGASTDTQYF
TRBV14	TRBJ2-1	CASSQIGLGYNEQFF
TRBV12-3/TRBV12-4	TRBJ1-2	CASSPETGNYGYTF
TRBV5-1	TRBJ1-1	CASSKDQPVNTEAFF
TRBV5-1	TRBJ2-3	CASSPISGGNMVDTQYF
TRBV11-3	TRBJ2-7	CAPFQGRSITYEQYF
TRBV14	TRBJ2-5	CASSQGPSGVKTQYF
TRBV5-5	TRBJ1-2	CASRTGTGRVYGYTF
TRBV29-1	TRBJ2-3	CSVENSGVDTDTQYF
TRBV20-1	TRBJ2-1	CSATPPGLAYNEQFF
TRBV5-6	TRBJ2-7	CASSLGAGFEQYF
TRBV20-1	TRBJ1-1	CSADKTTEAFF
TRBV12-5	TRBJ2-3	CASGFKASGKTSDTQYF
TRBV9	TRBJ2-7	CASSVSQGYEQYF
TRBV29-1	TRBJ2-7	CSVGDRTLYEQYF
TRBV18	TRBJ2-4	CASSPPTGGLNTQYF
TRBV5-1	TRBJ2-3	CASSLERVADTQYF
TRBV5-5	TRBJ1-1	CASTYRGDRNLEAFF
TRBV12-3/TRBV12-4	TRBJ2-7	CASSPRRHSSYEQYF
TRBV25-1	TRBJ1-2	CASSEFSDSLRGATTF
TRBV12-3/TRBV12-4	TRBJ1-2	CASSASYSHYGYTF
TRBV20-1	TRBJ2-5	CSARTGQETQYF
TRBV2	TRBJ2-7	CASSRDRPGEQYF
TRBV5-4	TRBJ2-3	CASSFRQSSTDTQYF
TRBV6-1	TRBJ1-5	CASRTGDAVGNQPQHF
TRBV28	TRBJ1-4	CASRGPTNEKLFF
TRBV6-1	TRBJ2-1	CASSPTPGGLNEQFF
TRBV11-3	TRBJ2-1	CASSNGMTYNEQFF
TRBV7-9	TRBJ1-1	CASRHGDRAADTEAFF
TRBV18	TRBJ1-1	CASSTLRGEGAFF
TRBV7-2	TRBJ2-5	CASSFIAGARETQYF